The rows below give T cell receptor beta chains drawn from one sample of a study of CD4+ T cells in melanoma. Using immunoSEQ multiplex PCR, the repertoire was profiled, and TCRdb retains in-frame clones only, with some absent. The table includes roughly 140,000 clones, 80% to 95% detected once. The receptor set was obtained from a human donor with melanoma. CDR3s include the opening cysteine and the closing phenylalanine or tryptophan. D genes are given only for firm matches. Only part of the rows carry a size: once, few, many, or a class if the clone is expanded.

CDR3 DNA: TGTGCCAGCAGTTTCCAGGGGACCTCCTACGAGCAGTACTTC; CDR3 protein: CASSFQGTSYEQYF; J gene: TRBJ2-7; V gene: TRBV6-6; D gene: NA; clone size: once
CDR3 DNA: TGCAGTGCTACGAAGGAGGAGCAGTTCTTC; CDR3 protein: CSATKEEQFF; J gene: TRBJ2-1; V gene: TRBV20-1; D gene: NA; clone size: NA
CDR3 DNA: TGTGCCAGCAGCGTTTCTTCCGGGGCGGGTGAAGCTTTCTTT; CDR3 protein: CASSVSSGAGEAFF; J gene: TRBJ1-1; V gene: TRBV9; D gene: NA; clone size: NA
CDR3 DNA: TGTGCCAGCTCCGTCGGGGGCTCCTACGAGCAGTACTTC; CDR3 protein: CASSVGGSYEQYF; J gene: TRBJ2-7; V gene: TRBV18; D gene: NA; clone size: NA
CDR3 DNA: TGTGCCAGCAGACCTACAGGGTTAGTCGATCAGCCCCAGCATTTT; CDR3 protein: CASRPTGLVDQPQHF; J gene: TRBJ1-5; V gene: TRBV27; D gene: NA; clone size: once
CDR3 DNA: TGTGCCAGCAGCTTAGCGGGGTACAATGAGCAGTTCTTC; CDR3 protein: CASSLAGYNEQFF; J gene: TRBJ2-1; V gene: TRBV11-3; D gene: NA; clone size: NA
CDR3 DNA: TGTGCCAGCAGCTGGAGCGGCGGACCTAACACTGAAGCTTTCTTT; CDR3 protein: CASSWSGGPNTEAFF; J gene: TRBJ1-1; V gene: TRBV7-9; D gene: NA; clone size: NA
CDR3 DNA: TGTGCCAGCAGCGTAGCACTAGCGGGGTACAATGAGCAGTTCTTC; CDR3 protein: CASSVALAGYNEQFF; J gene: TRBJ2-1; V gene: TRBV9; D gene: TRBD2; clone size: NA
CDR3 DNA: TGTGCCAGCAGCTTAGTCGTAGCGGGGGGGCTCGGTGAGCAGTTCTTC; CDR3 protein: CASSLVVAGGLGEQFF; J gene: TRBJ2-1; V gene: TRBV11-2; D gene: TRBD2; clone size: once
CDR3 DNA: TGTGCCAGCAGCTTAGAGGGACAGGTCTACAATGAGCAGTTCTTC; CDR3 protein: CASSLEGQVYNEQFF; J gene: TRBJ2-1; V gene: TRBV7-2; D gene: TRBD1; clone size: NA
CDR3 DNA: TGCGCCAGCAGCTCCGGGCTGGGGGGCGGTGGGGGCAATGAGCAGTTCTTC; CDR3 protein: CASSSGLGGGGGNEQFF; J gene: TRBJ2-1; V gene: TRBV5-1; D gene: NA; clone size: NA
CDR3 DNA: TGTGCCAGCGGGCTGATTAGGGGCAGTGGAGATGAAAAACTGTTTTTT; CDR3 protein: CASGLIRGSGDEKLFF; J gene: TRBJ1-4; V gene: TRBV25-1; D gene: NA; clone size: once
CDR3 DNA: TGTGCCAGCAGCAAAGAGACTAACTATGGCTACACCTTC; CDR3 protein: CASSKETNYGYTF; J gene: TRBJ1-2; V gene: TRBV21-1; D gene: NA; clone size: NA
CDR3 DNA: TGTGCCAGCAGCTTGAGAGGGGGAACCTATCAGCCCCAGCATTTT; CDR3 protein: CASSLRGGTYQPQHF; J gene: TRBJ1-5; V gene: TRBV5-6; D gene: NA; clone size: NA
CDR3 DNA: TGTGCCAGCAGAGGGGTAGGGAGGCGGTATGGCTACACCTTC; CDR3 protein: CASRGVGRRYGYTF; J gene: TRBJ1-2; V gene: TRBV6-5; D gene: NA; clone size: NA
CDR3 DNA: TGTGCCAGCAGCCCTCGGACAGGGGGAACCGGGGAGCTGTTTTTT; CDR3 protein: CASSPRTGGTGELFF; J gene: TRBJ2-2; V gene: TRBV9; D gene: TRBD1; clone size: NA
CDR3 DNA: TGTGCCAGCAGGGAGATGGCCCCCCAGTACTTC; CDR3 protein: CASREMAPQYF; J gene: TRBJ2-7; V gene: TRBV2; D gene: NA; clone size: NA
CDR3 DNA: TGTGCCAGCAGCTCCAGCGGGGGGTATAGCACAGATACGCAGTATTTT; CDR3 protein: CASSSSGGYSTDTQYF; J gene: TRBJ2-3; V gene: TRBV4-2; D gene: TRBD2; clone size: NA
CDR3 DNA: TGTGCCAGCAGTTTAAGGCCCAGCACTGAAGCTTTCTTT; CDR3 protein: CASSLRPSTEAFF; J gene: TRBJ1-1; V gene: TRBV27; D gene: NA; clone size: NA
CDR3 DNA: TGTGCCAGCAGCCCGGGGACAGGGGCGGGCACTGAAGCTTTCTTT; CDR3 protein: CASSPGTGAGTEAFF; J gene: TRBJ1-1; V gene: TRBV5-4; D gene: TRBD1; clone size: NA
CDR3 DNA: TGTGCCAGCAGCCTAACCACTCTAGCGGGGACTAACAATGAGCAGTTCTTC; CDR3 protein: CASSLTTLAGTNNEQFF; J gene: TRBJ2-1; V gene: TRBV5-4; D gene: TRBD2; clone size: NA
CDR3 DNA: TGTGCCAGCAGTTTTACGGGGAGAGGGAACTATGGCTACACCTTC; CDR3 protein: CASSFTGRGNYGYTF; J gene: TRBJ1-2; V gene: TRBV28; D gene: NA; clone size: once
CDR3 DNA: TGCAGCGTTACAGCTAGCACAGATACGCAGTATTTT; CDR3 protein: CSVTASTDTQYF; J gene: TRBJ2-3; V gene: TRBV29-1; D gene: NA; clone size: NA
CDR3 DNA: TGTGCCAGCAGCTCGCAGACAGGGGGCCGCACTGAAGCTTTCTTT; CDR3 protein: CASSSQTGGRTEAFF; J gene: TRBJ1-1; V gene: TRBV7-9; D gene: TRBD1; clone size: NA
CDR3 DNA: TGCGCCACCACACAGCTACTATATGAAAAACTGTTTTTT; CDR3 protein: CATTQLLYEKLFF; J gene: TRBJ1-4; V gene: TRBV10-1; D gene: NA; clone size: NA
CDR3 DNA: TGTGCCAGCAGCCGGGGACAGGGCCTGGACGAGCAGTACTTC; CDR3 protein: CASSRGQGLDEQYF; J gene: TRBJ2-7; V gene: TRBV5-4; D gene: TRBD1; clone size: NA
CDR3 DNA: TGCGCCAGCAGCCTCTATAGCCGACCGTTGGATGAAAAACTGTTTTTT; CDR3 protein: CASSLYSRPLDEKLFF; J gene: TRBJ1-4; V gene: TRBV4-1; D gene: NA; clone size: NA
CDR3 DNA: TGTGCCAGCAGCTTTTTCTCGTTGCGGGGGGCGGGTGAGCAGTTCTTC; CDR3 protein: CASSFFSLRGAGEQFF; J gene: TRBJ2-1; V gene: TRBV7-9; D gene: TRBD2; clone size: NA
CDR3 DNA: TGTGCCAGTAGTATCAGACGGGGGGCTACTGAAGCTTTCTTT; CDR3 protein: CASSIRRGATEAFF; J gene: TRBJ1-1; V gene: TRBV19; D gene: NA; clone size: NA
CDR3 DNA: TGTGCCAGCAGCTTTTGGGACACAGCCAAAAACATTCAGTACTTC; CDR3 protein: CASSFWDTAKNIQYF; J gene: TRBJ2-4; V gene: TRBV5-6; D gene: NA; clone size: NA
CDR3 DNA: TGTGCCTGGAAGGGTCAGGGAGGTGAGGGGACCGGGGAGCTGTTTTTT; CDR3 protein: CAWKGQGGEGTGELFF; J gene: TRBJ2-2; V gene: TRBV30; D gene: NA; clone size: NA
CDR3 DNA: TGTGCCAGCAGTTTAGGTGGGACGCCGGTCCGAGGCTACACCTTC; CDR3 protein: CASSLGGTPVRGYTF; J gene: TRBJ1-2; V gene: TRBV28; D gene: NA; clone size: once
CDR3 DNA: TGTGCTAGTGCCCTCGGCTCCTACAATGAGCAGTTCTTC; CDR3 protein: CASALGSYNEQFF; J gene: TRBJ2-1; V gene: TRBV12-5; D gene: NA; clone size: NA
CDR3 DNA: TGTGCCAGCAGCGTAATGGGGGCGGCTGAAGCTTTCTTT; CDR3 protein: CASSVMGAAEAFF; J gene: TRBJ1-1; V gene: TRBV9; D gene: NA; clone size: NA
CDR3 DNA: TGTGCCAGCTCACCAGGGGCAGGGGCCACCGGGGAGCTGTTTTTT; CDR3 protein: CASSPGAGATGELFF; J gene: TRBJ2-2; V gene: TRBV18; D gene: NA; clone size: NA
CDR3 DNA: TGTGCCAGCAGCCTATGGGACAGTTCCCACGAGCAGTACTTC; CDR3 protein: CASSLWDSSHEQYF; J gene: TRBJ2-7; V gene: TRBV7-9; D gene: TRBD1; clone size: NA
CDR3 DNA: TGCGCCAGCAGCCTCACGGGCTCGGACACTGAAGCTTTCTTT; CDR3 protein: CASSLTGSDTEAFF; J gene: TRBJ1-1; V gene: TRBV5-1; D gene: NA; clone size: NA
CDR3 DNA: TGTGCCAGCTCACCGGGACAGGGGAGGAGTGAAAAACTGTTTTTT; CDR3 protein: CASSPGQGRSEKLFF; J gene: TRBJ1-4; V gene: TRBV18; D gene: TRBD1; clone size: once
CDR3 DNA: TGTGCCAGCTCACCACCATCGGCCCGCAAGACGTATGGCTACACCTTC; CDR3 protein: CASSPPSARKTYGYTF; J gene: TRBJ1-2; V gene: TRBV18; D gene: NA; clone size: NA
CDR3 DNA: TGTGCCAGCAGAGGAGGACAGGGTGCCGCCAAAAACATTCAGTACTTC; CDR3 protein: CASRGGQGAAKNIQYF; J gene: TRBJ2-4; V gene: TRBV6-6; D gene: TRBD1; clone size: NA
CDR3 DNA: TGCGCCAGCAGCCAAGAAACCTGGACAGGGGGTCCCAATGAAAAACTGTTTTTT; CDR3 protein: CASSQETWTGGPNEKLFF; J gene: TRBJ1-4; V gene: TRBV4-1; D gene: TRBD1; clone size: NA
CDR3 DNA: TGTGCCAGCAGCACCCCGGGACAGGGTGGAAGTGAAGCTTTCTTT; CDR3 protein: CASSTPGQGGSEAFF; J gene: TRBJ1-1; V gene: TRBV6-6; D gene: TRBD1; clone size: NA
CDR3 DNA: TGTGCCAGCAGTGGGGGCGGGGCGGCTGGGAACGAGCAGTTCTTC; CDR3 protein: CASSGGGAAGNEQFF; J gene: TRBJ2-1; V gene: TRBV6-1; D gene: NA; clone size: NA
CDR3 DNA: TGTGCCAGCAGCTATTATCGGACTAATTCACAGGGTGAGCAGTTCTTC; CDR3 protein: CASSYYRTNSQGEQFF; J gene: TRBJ2-1; V gene: TRBV5-5; D gene: NA; clone size: NA
CDR3 DNA: TGTGCCAGCAGGGGGACAGGCAGGATCGGATCCTATAATTCACCCCTCCACTTT; CDR3 protein: CASRGTGRIGSYNSPLHF; J gene: TRBJ1-6; V gene: TRBV27; D gene: TRBD1; clone size: NA
CDR3 DNA: TGTGCCTGGAGTGTGGGCAGGGTGAACACTGAAGCTTTCTTT; CDR3 protein: CAWSVGRVNTEAFF; J gene: TRBJ1-1; V gene: TRBV30; D gene: NA; clone size: NA
CDR3 DNA: TGTGCCAGTAGTATGTCGCGACAGGGTCGTTACGAGCAGTACTTC; CDR3 protein: CASSMSRQGRYEQYF; J gene: TRBJ2-7; V gene: TRBV19; D gene: TRBD1; clone size: NA
CDR3 DNA: TGTGCCAGCAGTCTGGGACGTAGGAACACTGAAGCTTTCTTT; CDR3 protein: CASSLGRRNTEAFF; J gene: TRBJ1-1; V gene: TRBV6-5; D gene: NA; clone size: NA
CDR3 DNA: TGCAGCGTTAACGGGGGCCAAGAGACCCAGTACTTC; CDR3 protein: CSVNGGQETQYF; J gene: TRBJ2-5; V gene: TRBV29-1; D gene: NA; clone size: NA
CDR3 DNA: TGCAGCGTTTCCCAGGGGGCGGGCAATCAGCCCCAGCATTTT; CDR3 protein: CSVSQGAGNQPQHF; J gene: TRBJ1-5; V gene: TRBV29-1; D gene: TRBD1; clone size: NA
CDR3 DNA: TGTGCCAGCAGCTTAACTCATAGCGGGGTTCCGCAGTATTTT; CDR3 protein: CASSLTHSGVPQYF; J gene: TRBJ2-3; V gene: TRBV7-3; D gene: TRBD2; clone size: NA
CDR3 DNA: TGTGCCAGCAGCCAGAGGGATGGCTATGGCTACACCTTC; CDR3 protein: CASSQRDGYGYTF; J gene: TRBJ1-2; V gene: TRBV6-5; D gene: NA; clone size: NA
CDR3 DNA: TGTGCCATCAGTGAAGAGAGGGGTACTGAAGCTTTCTTT; CDR3 protein: CAISEERGTEAFF; J gene: TRBJ1-1; V gene: TRBV10-3; D gene: NA; clone size: NA
CDR3 DNA: TGTGCCAGCAGCTTAGCGGGGGGGCCGTGGGAGACCCAGTACTTC; CDR3 protein: CASSLAGGPWETQYF; J gene: TRBJ2-5; V gene: TRBV11-2; D gene: TRBD2; clone size: NA
CDR3 DNA: TGTGCCACCAGCAGGTTCCGGACTACCACCCAAGAGACCCAGTACTTC; CDR3 protein: CATSRFRTTTQETQYF; J gene: TRBJ2-5; V gene: TRBV15; D gene: NA; clone size: once